The 15 T cell receptor beta chains below all came from one sample that was sequenced in a study of T cells in Graves' hyperthyroidism and ophthalmopathy. RNA transcripts gave rise to amplified TCR beta CDR3 regions. A set of HTBI primers served as the primers for a first-round RT-PCR of the TCR CDR3. TCRdb ran MiXCR on the multiplex PCR reads and lists one entry per CDR3 protein. In the table there are about 420,000 distinct CDR3 sequences, 15% to 18% of which are singletons. Sequenced sample: blood. The receptors stem from a young woman with Graves' hyperthyroidism.

The chain uses TRBV9 and TRBJ2-7, with 12 bases matching TRBD2. V trimming: 3 bases; J trimming: 0 bases; junction bases outside the gene matches: 16. The CDR3 loop spans 20 amino acids. Germline lookup yields CDR1 SGDLS and CDR2 YYNGEE. The CDR3 is CASSGPPSGRAGTSSYEQYF. Written as DNA, the CDR3 is TGTGCCAGCAGCGGGCCCCCTAGCGGGAGGGCCGGAACGAGCTCCTACGAGCAGTACTTC. Based on the CDR3 plus reference TRBV9 and TRBJ2-7, the full variable domain is DSGVTQTPKHLITATGQRVTLRCSPRSGDLSVYWYQQSLDQGLQFLIQYYNGEERAKGNILERFSAQQFPDLHSELNLSSLELGDSALYFCASSGPPSGRAGTSSYEQYFGPGTRLTVT.

This clonotype was seen repeatedly, ten times or more. The rearrangement joins TRBV6-1 to TRBJ2-7; D is possibly TRBD1 or TRBD2 (5 bases each). V lost 7 bases, J lost 3 bases, and 13 bases lay in between. The CDR3 is made up of 13 amino acids. Germline CDR1 and CDR2: MNHNS and SASEGT. In DNA form, the CDR3 reads TGTGCCAGCAAAACGGGACCGCTCTACGAGCAGTACTTC. The encoded protein is CASKTGPLYEQYF.

V and J are TRBV2 and TRBJ2-1; 10 nucleotides line up with TRBD2. V dropped 10 bases and J dropped 6; count of bases not matched to a gene: 9. The CDR3 spans 14 residues. CDR1 and CDR2 (germline): SNHLY, FYNNEI. The CDR3 loop reads CATRGRLAGNEQFF. CDR3 sequence (DNA): TGTGCCACCCGGGGGAGACTAGCGGGCAATGAGCAGTTCTTC. The full variable domain, its missing parts supplied by reference TRBV2 and TRBJ2-1, is EPEVTQTPSHQVTQMGQEVILRCVPISNHLYFYWYRQILGQKVEFLVSFYNNEISEKSEIFDDQFSVERPDGSNFTLKIRSTKLEDSAMYFCATRGRLAGNEQFFGPGTRLTVL.

Many counts were recorded for this clonotype. The chain carries TRBV20-1 and TRBJ2-3; TRBD2 aligns across 12 bases. With 0 bases clipped from V and 1 base from J, the junction kept 5 bases outside the gene matches. CDR1 and CDR2 (germline): DFQATT, SNEGSKA (reference sequence). This CDR3 region has 17 residues. The CDR3 loop is CSARDPGLAGGTDTQYF. The CDR3 coding sequence is TGCAGTGCTAGAGATCCGGGACTAGCGGGCGGCACAGATACGCAGTATTTT.

This clonotype was found many times. The gene calls are TRBV24-1 and TRBJ2-3; D tentatively fits TRBD1 or TRBD2 (6 bases each). Germline V lookup: CDR1 KGHDR, CDR2 SFDVKD. CDR3 size: 17 residues. V gave up 4 bases and J gave up 0 bases, with 16 bases separating them. The CDR3 sequence: CATSDSGAGVSTDTQYF. The CDR3 DNA reads as TGTGCCACCAGTGACTCGGGGGCAGGGGTTAGCACAGATACGCAGTATTTT.

At least ten counts were recorded for this clonotype. V is TRBV24-1 and J is TRBJ2-1; 8 nucleotides align to TRBD2. The junction had 8 bases not matched to a gene; V was cut back by 3 bases and J by 8 bases. Per germline, CDR1 KGHDR and CDR2 SFDVKD. The CDR3 sequence is 15 residues long. The CDR3 bases are TGTGCCACCAGTGATAGCGGGAGAACGATACATGAGCAGTTCTTC. As protein: CATSDSGRTIHEQFF.

In this sample, this clonotype turned up many times. The chain couples TRBV29-1 to TRBJ1-1, with 11 bases matching TRBD1. The J segment lost 6 bases and the V segment lost 8 bases, leaving 8 bases of the junction unmatched. There are 13 residues in the CDR3. Germline CDR1 SQVTM, CDR2 ANQGSEA. This chain's CDR3 is CSFGQGAMAEAFF. The DNA for the CDR3 is TGCAGCTTCGGACAGGGGGCGATGGCTGAAGCTTTCTTT.

This clonotype was found many times. The V call is TRBV4-2, the J call TRBJ2-1, with 10 bases lining up with TRBD2. This CDR3 region has 17 residues. V gave up 3 bases and J gave up 4 bases; unmatched junction bases: 9. In germline, CDR1 is LGHNA, CDR2 YNFKEQ. The CDR3 bases are TGTGCCAGCAGCCAGAAGGGTGGGACTAGCGCGTACAATGAGCAGTTCTTC. Its protein is CASSQKGGTSAYNEQFF.

This clonotype was found many times. This chain links TRBV5-4 with TRBJ1-1; 8 bases are shared with TRBD1. This CDR3 has 13 amino acids. Trimming took 5 bases from V and 6 from J; bases not matched to a gene: 6. Germline assignment: CDR1 SGHNT and CDR2 YYREEE (reference sequence). The CDR3 coding sequence is TGTGCCAGCAGTCGACAGGGGACCTCTGAAGCTTTCTTT. Translating it yields CASSRQGTSEAFF.

This clonotype was recorded many times. V usage is TRBV6-2 or TRBV6-3 and J usage is TRBJ2-7; 15 nucleotides agree with TRBD2. This CDR3 spans 19 amino acids. The ends lost 6 bases at V and 6 bases at J; junction bases unmatched: 18. The germline CDR1 and CDR2 sequences are MNHEY and SVGEGT. CDR3 DNA sequence: TGTGCCAGCAGGAAGCAGGGAAGGACTAGCGGGAGGGCCCTTCCCGAGCAGTACTTC. Translating it yields CASRKQGRTSGRALPEQYF.

This clonotype occurred many times. The chain is built from TRBV10-3 and TRBJ2-7, with TRBD1 matching 9 bases. Germline V lookup: CDR1 ENHRY, CDR2 SYGVKD. The CDR3 is 14 residues long. Trimming removed 6 bases from V and 2 bases from J; junction bases left unmatched: 5. Written as DNA, the CDR3 is TGTGCCATCAGGCCGGGACAGGGTACCTACGAGCAGTACTTC. This sequence encodes CAIRPGQGTYEQYF.

Many counts were recorded for this clonotype. The chain has TRBV2 and TRBJ1-5, with a tentative D call TRBD1 (5 bases). Germline V gene data show CDR1 as SNHLY and CDR2 as FYNNEI. Trimming took off 6 bases at V and 2 bases at J, with 8 bases between the two ends. This CDR3 contains 13 residues. The CDR3 loop is CASRGEGNQPQHF. CDR3 DNA sequence: TGTGCCAGCAGAGGGGAAGGCAATCAGCCCCAGCATTTT.

The chain recombines TRBV28 with TRBJ2-7; TRBD2 matches at 13 bases. V lost 4 bases to trimming and J lost 5 bases; unmatched junction nucleotides: 8. From germline, CDR1 is MDHEN and CDR2 SYDVKM. This CDR3 spans 16 amino acids. In DNA, the CDR3 is TGTGCCAGCAGTTCAACTAGCGGGGGGGCCCACCACGAGCAGTACTTC. Amino acids: CASSSTSGGAHHEQYF.

Comments on this clonotype: A clone one base away is much larger, so this may be a read error. The chain is built from TRBV27 and TRBJ2-3; the match to TRBD2 covers 11 bases. Germline V CDR1 and CDR2: MNHEY, SMNVEV (reference sequence). This CDR3 has 16 amino acids. CDR3 DNA sequence: TGTGCCAGCAGCCTTATAGCGGGAGGGAAGACAGATGCGCAGTATTTT. Amino acid sequence: CASSLIAGGKTDAQYF.

The V and J genes are TRBV20-1 and TRBJ1-4; possibly TRBD1 for D (5 bases). Germline CDR1 DFQATT, CDR2 SNEGSKA (reference sequence). V was trimmed by 5 bases and J by 3 bases, leaving 10 bases between them. This CDR3 is 13 amino acids long. The CDR3 spells CSAPGGANEKLFF. The CDR3 DNA sequence: TGCAGTGCTCCGGGGGGGGCTAATGAAAAACTGTTTTTT.